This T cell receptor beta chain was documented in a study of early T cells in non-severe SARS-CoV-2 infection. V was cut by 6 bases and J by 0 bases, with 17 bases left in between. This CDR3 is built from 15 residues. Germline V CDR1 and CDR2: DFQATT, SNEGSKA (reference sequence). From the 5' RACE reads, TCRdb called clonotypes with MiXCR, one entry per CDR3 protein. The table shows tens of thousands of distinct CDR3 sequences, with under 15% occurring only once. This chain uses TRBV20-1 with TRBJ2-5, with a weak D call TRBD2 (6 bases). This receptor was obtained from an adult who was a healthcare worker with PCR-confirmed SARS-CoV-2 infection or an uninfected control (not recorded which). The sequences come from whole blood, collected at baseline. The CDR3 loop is CSARHGTRYQETQYF. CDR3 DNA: TGCAGTGCCAGGCACGGGACTCGGTACCAAGAGACCCAGTACTTC.